This TCR beta chain was observed in a study of shared clonotypes between healthy human individuals. Study-wide context: Donor ages ranged 18 to 49 years: a couple of women, a few men. Study results and limitations: Generation probabilities of non-shared clonotypes were lower (relative to those shared by all four donors).

The CDR3 extends over 13 amino acids. From germline, CDR1 is LNHNV and CDR2 YYDKDF (reference sequence). Between the trimmed V and J ends, which lost 5 bases and 5 bases, there was a span of 12 bases. For each subset, genomic DNA was distributed in equal portions over several immunoSEQ plates. Profiling relied on immunoSEQ multiplex PCR, and the TCRdb table lists in-frame clones only, not all of them. This table holds over 750,000 clones, approximately 97% found once. Positively selected for CCR7, the CD45RO-negative cells used as naive CD8 cells excluded terminally differentiated effector memory CD45RA+ cells. In regard to this clone: The antigen is unknown.

The material sequenced was naive CD8+ T cells sorted from blood. J is TRBJ1-1 and V is TRBV15; perhaps TRBD1 as D (6 bases). The sequence was obtained from a man aged 25-40 years in good health. The DNA for the CDR3 is TGTGCCACCAGCGAAAGGGGGAATACTGAAGCTTTCTTT. Protein product: CATSERGNTEAFF. Looking up the rest from reference TRBV15 and TRBJ1-1 gives the full variable domain: DAMVIQNPRYQVTQFGKPVTLSCSQTLNHNVMYWYQQKSSQAPKLLFHYYDKDFNNEADTPDNFQSRRPNTSFCFLDIRSPGLGDTAMYLCATSERGNTEAFFGQGTRLTVV.